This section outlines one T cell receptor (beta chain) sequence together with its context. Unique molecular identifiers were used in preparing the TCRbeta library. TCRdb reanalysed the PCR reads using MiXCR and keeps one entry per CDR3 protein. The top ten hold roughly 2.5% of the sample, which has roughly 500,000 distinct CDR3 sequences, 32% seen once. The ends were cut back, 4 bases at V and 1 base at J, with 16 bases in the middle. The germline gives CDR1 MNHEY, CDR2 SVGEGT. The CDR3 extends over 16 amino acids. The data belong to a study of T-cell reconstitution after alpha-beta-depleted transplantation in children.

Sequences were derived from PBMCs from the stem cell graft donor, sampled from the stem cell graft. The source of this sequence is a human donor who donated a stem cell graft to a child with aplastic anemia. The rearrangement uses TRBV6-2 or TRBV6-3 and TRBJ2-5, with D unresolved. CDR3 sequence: CASSFRETITQETQYF. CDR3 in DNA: TGTGCCAGCAGTTTTCGCGAAACCATCACCCAAGAGACCCAGTACTTC.